This T cell receptor (beta chain) was retrieved from a study of shared clonotypes between healthy human individuals. The V end was cut by 8 bases, the J end by 8 bases, with 12 bases between. This CDR3 is built from 12 residues. The germline gives CDR1 SGHAT, CDR2 FQNNGV. Sequencing was performed with immunoSEQ multiplex PCR; in TCRdb, only in-frame clones are kept and a portion is missing. The data hold some 660,000 clones, with 73% observed a single time. The sequence came from a woman aged 25 to 45 in good health. The genes are TRBV11-2 and TRBJ1-4; D is perhaps TRBD1 (6 bases). Material for sequencing was memory CD4+ T cells sorted from blood. Documented subset: CD45RA-negative fraction. The chain's CDR3 is CASSAQGEKLFF. The CDR3 DNA follows: TGTGCCAGCTCCGCCCAGGGGGAAAAACTGTTTTTT.